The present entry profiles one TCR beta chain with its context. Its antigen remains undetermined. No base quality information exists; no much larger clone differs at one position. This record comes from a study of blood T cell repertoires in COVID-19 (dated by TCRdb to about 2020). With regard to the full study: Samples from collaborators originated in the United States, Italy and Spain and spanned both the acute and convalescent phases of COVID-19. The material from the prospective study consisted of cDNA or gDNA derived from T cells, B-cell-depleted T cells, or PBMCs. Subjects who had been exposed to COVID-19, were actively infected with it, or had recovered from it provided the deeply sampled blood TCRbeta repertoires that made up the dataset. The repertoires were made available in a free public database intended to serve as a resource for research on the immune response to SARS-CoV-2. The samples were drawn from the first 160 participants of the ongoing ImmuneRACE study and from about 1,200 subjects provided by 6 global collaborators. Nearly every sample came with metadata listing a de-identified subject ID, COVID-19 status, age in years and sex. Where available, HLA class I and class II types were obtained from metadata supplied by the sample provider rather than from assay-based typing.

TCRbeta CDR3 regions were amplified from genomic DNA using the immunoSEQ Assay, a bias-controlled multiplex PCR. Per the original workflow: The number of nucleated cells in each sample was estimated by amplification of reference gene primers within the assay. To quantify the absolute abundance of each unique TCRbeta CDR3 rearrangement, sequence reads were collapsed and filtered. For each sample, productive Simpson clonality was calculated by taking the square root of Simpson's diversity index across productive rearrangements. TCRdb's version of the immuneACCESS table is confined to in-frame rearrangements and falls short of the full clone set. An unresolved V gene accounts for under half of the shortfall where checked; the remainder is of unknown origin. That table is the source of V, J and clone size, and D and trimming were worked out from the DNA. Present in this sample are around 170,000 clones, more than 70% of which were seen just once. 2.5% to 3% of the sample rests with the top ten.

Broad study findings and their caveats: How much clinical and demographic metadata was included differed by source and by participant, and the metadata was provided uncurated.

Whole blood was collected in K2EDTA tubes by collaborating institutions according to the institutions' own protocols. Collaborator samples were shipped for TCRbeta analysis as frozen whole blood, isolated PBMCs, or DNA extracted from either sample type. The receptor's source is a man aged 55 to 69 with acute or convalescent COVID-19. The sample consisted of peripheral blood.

In nucleotide form, the sequence is TGTGCCAGCAGCGTAGACGGGAGGAAGGATACGCAGTATTTT. Its protein product is CASSVDGRKDTQYF. The chain is assembled from TRBV9 and TRBJ2-3; 7 bases in the middle match TRBD2. Trimming takes 0 bases off V and 6 bases off J; junction bases not matched to a gene: 4. The germline V gene gives CDR1 as SGDLS and CDR2 as YYNGEE. Including cysteine and phenylalanine, the CDR3 has 14 amino acids. Only the CDR3 DNA stays, 42 bases, in frame from base 1.